The clone carrying this T cell receptor (beta chain) was found a few times. Its cognate antigen is unknown. This entry belongs to a study of blood T cells in healthy people across ages. Study-wide results and limits: TCR beta diversity, measured per million T cells, fell in a roughly linear way with age.

Using a J-beta primer mix together with a sample-barcoded 5' primer, a second PCR was run for about 7 to 12 cycles. MiXCR was run by TCRdb on the 5' RACE reads, yielding one entry per CDR3 protein. In the table there are hundreds of thousands of distinct CDR3 sequences, about 25% of which are singletons. The V end lost 2 bases, the J end lost 8 bases, and 15 bases lay between the germline ends. CDR3 length: 13 residues. Germline lookup yields CDR1 DFQATT and CDR2 SNEGSKA (reference sequence). A further study also used this sample, focusing on T cells of mothers and their children. From that second work: Extracted RNA, in its entirety, went into cDNA synthesis at around 1.4 ug per 15 ul. With unrelated pairs as the comparison, related mother-child pairs had a slightly higher overlap that was not significant.

This TCR was recovered from a boy younger than 18 in good health. Sequenced material: blood. This chain uses TRBV20-1 with TRBJ1-2, with D hard to call. The chain's CDR3 is CSARPSLSRGYTF. The CDR3 coding sequence is TGCAGTGCTAGACCAAGCCTCAGCCGCGGCTACACCTTC.